This TCR beta chain stems from a study of blood T cell repertoires in COVID-19. Study information: The analysed material was cDNA or gDNA that came from T cells, B-cell-depleted T cells, or PBMCs.

In Cohort 3, a recovered donor had either two negative PCRs, clearance, or symptom resolution. Study processing details: Scientists estimated how many nucleated cells there were by amplifying reference gene primers. The table came from immunoSEQ multiplex PCR; TCRdb's copy has only in-frame clones and leaves some out. V and J calls and clone size are copied from that table; D and trimming were computed from the DNA. This repertoire shows about 380,000 clones, approximately 84% found once; its top ten account for roughly 3%. This CDR3 has 14 amino acids. The trim removed 3 bases at V and 5 bases at J, leaving 7 bases unmatched. Germline assignment: CDR1 SGHTA and CDR2 FQGNSA.

The receptor was derived from a woman in her twenties or thirties who had recovered from COVID-19. Material: PBMCs or T cells enriched from blood (not recorded which). V usage is TRBV7-2 and J usage is TRBJ2-7; 7 bases map to TRBD2. The CDR3 bases are TGTGCCAGCAGCTTTACCGGGAGGAAAAACGAGCAGTACTTC. Its translation: CASSFTGRKNEQYF.